These 16 T cell receptor beta chains were all obtained from the same sample, sequenced in a study of blood T cell repertoires in COVID-19. Only in-frame clones appear in the TCRdb table, and some are missing; sequencing was by immunoSEQ multiplex PCR. This sample has some 170,000 clones; 93% occur once, and the top ten carry under 2%. Sequencing was done on a sample of peripheral blood. All receptors derive from an older woman with COVID-19, enrolled during active disease.

This rearrangement joins TRBV19 to TRBJ2-3, with a weak D call TRBD1 (5 bases). The CDR3 loop spans 13 amino acids. CDR1 LNHDA and CDR2 SQIVND come from the germline V gene (reference sequence). V lost 1 base and J 6 bases, leaving 8 bases between the germline ends. CDR3 coding DNA: TGTGCCAGTAGTATAGTCCCAGGGGATACGCAGTATTTT. Translated: CASSIVPGDTQYF.

The V and J genes are TRBV7-2 and TRBJ2-5; a possible D gene is TRBD1 (6 bases). V was trimmed by 5 bases and J by 2 bases, leaving 12 bases between them. Germline V gives CDR1 SGHTA, CDR2 FQGNSA. The CDR3 is 14 amino acids. The CDR3: CASSLRGRQETQYF. The CDR3, as DNA: TGTGCCAGCAGCCTCAGGGGTCGACAAGAGACCCAGTACTTC.

CDR3 region: CASSPEQGFYGYTF. CDR3 in DNA: TGTGCCAGTAGTCCCGAACAGGGGTTCTATGGCTACACCTTC. The chain employs TRBV19 and TRBJ1-2; 7 nucleotides align to TRBD1. The ends lost 5 bases at V and 4 bases at J; junction bases unmatched: 7. This CDR3 region has 14 residues. From germline, CDR1 is LNHDA and CDR2 SQIVND (reference sequence).

This clone was found a few times. The chain is built from TRBV5-4 and TRBJ2-5, with 7 bases identical to TRBD1. Germline CDR1 reads SGHNT; CDR2 reads YYREEE (reference sequence). The CDR3 has 16 residues. Losses at the gene ends were 4 bases for V and 0 bases for J; bases not matched to a gene: 9. CDR3 nucleotides: TGTGCCAGCAGCCTCGACAGGGTCTGGTACCAAGAGACCCAGTACTTC. Protein: CASSLDRVWYQETQYF.

The chain joins TRBV19 to TRBJ2-7; weak D call: TRBD2 (6 bases). In germline, CDR1 is LNHDA, CDR2 SQIVND (reference sequence). Trimming cost V 3 bases and J 0 bases, with 9 bases left between them. The CDR3 runs to 14 residues. This chain's CDR3 is CASSIPGSSYEQYF. The CDR3 coding sequence is TGTGCCAGTAGTATCCCCGGGAGCTCCTACGAGCAGTACTTC.

This chain joins TRBV15 and TRBJ1-6; 8 bases align to TRBD1. Germline CDR1 reads LNHNV; CDR2 reads YYDKDF (reference sequence). The CDR3 sequence is 15 residues long. Trimming removed 0 bases from V and 9 bases from J; junction bases left unmatched: 4. DNA of the CDR3: TGTGCCACCAGCAGAGAAACAGGGGGTGGTTCACCCCTCCACTTT. Amino acid sequence: CATSRETGGGSPLHF.

This chain connects TRBV5-6 to TRBJ1-3; the match to TRBD1 covers 7 bases. The germline CDR1 and CDR2 sequences are SGHDT and YYEEEE. V was clipped by 2 bases and J by 1 base; unmatched bases: 6. CDR3 length equals 16 residues. In DNA form, the CDR3 reads TGTGCCAGCAGCTTCAGTCCAGGGGGTTCTGGAAACACCATATATTTT. Its protein product is CASSFSPGGSGNTIYF.

The V and J genes are TRBV11-2 and TRBJ1-3; D perhaps matches TRBD1 (5 bases). CDR1 and CDR2 (germline): SGHAT, FQNNGV. The V end was cut by 4 bases, the J end by 1 base, with 11 bases between. The CDR3 sequence is 15 residues long. The DNA for the CDR3 is TGTGCCAGCAGCTCCCTTGGGGGGTCTGGAAACACCATATATTTT. Translating gives CASSSLGGSGNTIYF.

The chain is built from TRBV11-2 and TRBJ2-7, with 11 bases lining up with TRBD2. J lost 4 bases, V lost 1 base, and 6 bases had no gene match. CDR3 length: 16 amino acids. CDR1 SGHAT and CDR2 FQNNGV come from the germline V gene. CDR3 DNA sequence: TGTGCCAGCAGCTTAGTGGTAGCGGGGGGGCCTTACGAGCAGTACTTC. This encodes CASSLVVAGGPYEQYF.

The rearrangement links TRBV6-5 to TRBJ2-1, with a possible D match to TRBD2 (6 bases). V was cut by 6 bases and J by 6 bases, with 12 bases left in between. In germline, CDR1 is MNHEY, CDR2 SVGAGI. The CDR3 runs 13 residues. In DNA, the CDR3 is TGTGCCAGCAGGGTGCGGGACTTCAATGAGCAGTTCTTC. Amino acid sequence: CASRVRDFNEQFF.

The chain uses TRBV6-5 and TRBJ1-1; D uncertain. The CDR3 runs 14 residues. The ends were cut back, 6 bases at V and 4 bases at J, with 15 bases in the middle. Germline V lookup: CDR1 MNHEY, CDR2 SVGAGI. CDR3 sequence (DNA): TGTGCCAGCAGAAACGGGTTGCGGGGCACTGAAGCTTTCTTT. Residues: CASRNGLRGTEAFF.

The rearrangement uses TRBV29-1 and TRBJ1-1, with D unclear. The V and J ends lost 1 base and 0 bases respectively, with 9 bases between them. The CDR3 runs to 14 residues. The germline V gene encodes CDR1 SQVTM and CDR2 ANQGSEA. CDR3 DNA sequence: TGCAGCGTTGAAGCTGCAGGTATGAACACTGAAGCTTTCTTT. The encoded protein is CSVEAAGMNTEAFF.

The chain combines TRBV4-2 with TRBJ1-2; possible D gene TRBD1, 6 bases. V was trimmed by 1 base and J by 6 bases, leaving 15 bases between them. The CDR3 has 15 residues. Germline V CDR1 and CDR2: LGHNA, YNFKEQ. Here the CDR3 reads CASSQASRGFDGYTF. As DNA, the CDR3 is TGTGCCAGCAGCCAAGCGAGCAGGGGATTTGATGGCTACACCTTC.

The gene calls are TRBV7-2 and TRBJ1-1; D not resolved. Trimming left V 0 bases short and J 4 bases short, with 12 bases between. CDR1 and CDR2 (germline): SGHTA, FQGNSA. CDR3 length equals 15 residues. In DNA form, the CDR3 reads TGTGCCAGCAGCTTAGCGCGGGCCACGGGCACTGAAGCTTTCTTT. Its translation is CASSLARATGTEAFF.

The chain joins TRBV6-5 to TRBJ2-1, with TRBD2 identical over 11 bases. In germline, CDR1 is MNHEY, CDR2 SVGAGI. This CDR3 has 14 residues. V lost 7 bases to trimming and J lost 8 bases; unmatched junction nucleotides: 7. The CDR3 bases are TGTGCCAGCACCATTAGCGGGGGGGCCGATGAGCAGTTCTTC. Its protein product is CASTISGGADEQFF.

V is TRBV4-2 and J is TRBJ2-3; the D gene is possibly TRBD1 (5 bases). The V end lost 3 bases, the J end lost 0 bases, and 16 bases lay between the germline ends. Germline-derived CDR1 and CDR2 are LGHNA and YNFKEQ. The CDR3 contains 17 residues. CDR3 sequence (DNA): TGTGCCAGCAGCCAGGGGCGGACGGCCTCTAGCACAGATACGCAGTATTTT. Its protein product is CASSQGRTASSTDTQYF.